One and the same sample provided the 6 T cell receptor beta chains below, sequenced in a study of T-cell memory formation after mild COVID-19. TCRdb redid the calling of the 5' RACE reads with MiXCR, one entry per CDR3 protein. The data contain 550,000 to 700,000 distinct CDR3 sequences, approximately 15% of them seen just once; the ten biggest clones take up roughly 7.8%. Specimen: PBMCs or a T cell subset sorted from them (not recorded which). The source is an adult woman who had mild COVID-19 (a few samples of this study predate the infection). Cell type and time point are not known.

This chain uses TRBV18 with TRBJ2-3; D unclear. Germline lookup yields CDR1 KGHSH and CDR2 LQKENI. With 4 bases removed from V and 4 bases from J, the gap between germline ends came to 6 bases. CDR3 size: 12 residues. This chain's CDR3 is CASSRDADTQYF. Written as DNA, the CDR3 is TGTGCCAGCTCACGCGACGCAGATACGCAGTATTTT.

This clonotype was detected a few times. The chain joins TRBV6-2 or TRBV6-3 to TRBJ2-7, with TRBD2 matching 7 bases. The CDR3 sequence is 14 residues long. V lost 4 bases to trimming and J lost 2 bases; unmatched junction nucleotides: 5. Germline V lookup: CDR1 MNHEY, CDR2 SVGEGT. Here the CDR3 reads CASSWPREPYEQYF. As DNA, the CDR3 is TGTGCCAGCAGTTGGCCGCGGGAGCCCTACGAGCAGTACTTC.

This clonotype was detected only a few times. The CDR3 reads CASSSKVSSNQPQHF. As DNA, the CDR3 is TGTGCCAGCAGCTCCAAAGTCAGCTCCAATCAGCCCCAGCATTTT. The rearrangement uses TRBV5-5 and TRBJ1-5; D is uncertain. Trimming left V 3 bases short and J 3 bases short, with 13 bases between. CDR3 length: 15 residues. Germline-derived CDR1 and CDR2 are SGHKS and YYEKEE (reference sequence).

In this sample, this clonotype turned up a few times. This chain joins TRBV5-4 and TRBJ1-2, with D unresolved. V gave up 4 bases and J gave up 6 bases, with 19 bases separating them. The CDR3 has 15 amino acids. Germline-derived CDR1 and CDR2 are SGHNT and YYREEE (reference sequence). The DNA of the CDR3 is TGTGCCAGCAGCATCCCCCGTGGAGGGTTTGATGGCTACACCTTC. Its translation: CASSIPRGGFDGYTF.

This clonotype was counted between two and nine times. An end of the junction does not agree with germline; a read error may underlie this. The chain recombines TRBV5-1 with TRBJ2-2, with D tentatively TRBD2 (5 bases). The V gene's germline CDR1 is SGHRS and CDR2 YFSETQ. The CDR3 is made up of 15 amino acids. The DNA of the CDR3 is TGCGCCAGCACCTTGGACTCAACAAAAACCGGGGAGCTGTTTTTT. It specifies CASTLDSTKTGELFF.

This clonotype was seen more than once but under ten times. The chain joins TRBV29-1 to TRBJ1-2; D might be TRBD1 (5 bases). The CDR3 sequence is 12 residues long. The germline V and J ends were trimmed by 4 bases and 2 bases, with 8 bases remaining between them. The germline V gene has CDR1 SQVTM and CDR2 ANQGSEA. In DNA form, the CDR3 reads TGCAGCGTTGGGGGCAGAAACTATGGCTACACCTTC. Translation gives CSVGGRNYGYTF.